Shown below are 19 T cell receptor beta chains from a single sample sequenced in a study of blood T cells in healthy people across ages. Using a J-beta primer mix together with a sample-barcoded 5' primer, a second PCR was run for roughly 6 to 12 cycles. Each CDR3 protein is one row after TCRdb ran MiXCR on the 5' RACE reads. The data hold over 1,300,000 distinct CDR3 sequences, with around 59% observed a single time. The sequenced material came from blood. These receptors came from a man between 18 and 35 years old in good health.

The CDR3 loop is CASSLDDSQETQHF. The DNA for the CDR3 is TGTGCCAGCAGCTTAGACGACAGCCAAGAGACCCAGCATTTT. This sequence joins TRBV11-2 and TRBJ1-5; a weak D match, TRBD1 (5 bases). The CDR3 runs 14 residues. V shed 0 bases and J shed 11 bases, with 14 bases lying between them. Germline V gene sequence: CDR1 SGHAT, CDR2 FQNNGV. Looking up the rest from reference TRBV11-2 and TRBJ1-5 gives the full variable domain: EAGVAQSPRYKIIEKRQSVAFWCNPISGHATLYWYQQILGQGPKLLIQFQNNGVVDDSQLPKDRFSAERLKGVDSTLKIQPAKLEDSAVYLCASSLDDSQETQHFGDGTRLSIL.

The chain links TRBV24-1 to TRBJ2-3, with 10 nucleotides matching TRBD1. The V gene end was trimmed by 3 bases and the J gene end by 3 bases; junction bases not matched to a gene: 2. CDR1 and CDR2 from the germline V gene are KGHDR and SFDVKD. This CDR3 has 15 amino acids. The CDR3 sequence is CATSDQGQGTDTQYF. DNA for the CDR3: TGTGCCACCAGTGATCAGGGACAGGGGACAGATACGCAGTATTTT.

This chain uses TRBV12-3 or TRBV12-4 with TRBJ2-7; TRBD2 aligns across 9 bases. After removal of 2 bases from V and 7 bases from J, the junction contained 15 bases not matched to a gene. This CDR3 has 17 residues. CDR3 nucleotides: TGTGCCAGCAGTTTAACGAGTACTGGCGGGGGGGCTTGGGAGCAGTACTTC. It yields the protein CASSLTSTGGGAWEQYF.

This clonotype was counted between two and nine times. The V gene is TRBV9, the J gene TRBJ2-5, with D maybe TRBD1 (5 bases). The CDR3 is 14 residues long. V was pared by 1 base and J by 3 bases, with 10 bases between. Per the germline V gene, CDR1 is SGDLS and CDR2 is YYNGEE. CDR3 nucleotide sequence: TGTGCCAGCAGCGTAAGCAGCAGGGAAGAGACCCAGTACTTC. Protein: CASSVSSREETQYF.

The CDR3 sequence: CASSQGGVTTNTGELFF. CDR3 sequence (DNA): TGCGCCAGCAGCCAAGGGGGAGTTACCACGAACACCGGGGAGCTGTTTTTT. V and J are TRBV4-3 and TRBJ2-2; tentative D call: TRBD2 (5 bases). The germline V gene encodes CDR1 LGHNA and CDR2 YSLEER. V was pared by 1 base and J by 0 bases, with 12 bases between. The CDR3 loop spans 17 amino acids.

The genes are TRBV7-2 and TRBJ2-6; no clear D gene. Germline CDR1 and CDR2: SGHTA and FQGNSA. Trimming took off 2 bases at V and 0 bases at J, with 14 bases between the two ends. The CDR3 totals 18 residues. CDR3 in amino acids: CASSLKTKRISGANVLTF. The CDR3, as DNA: TGTGCCAGCAGCTTAAAGACGAAACGGATCTCTGGGGCCAACGTCCTGACTTTC.

This clonotype came up a few times. This chain links TRBV29-1 with TRBJ2-7, with D possibly matching TRBD2 (6 bases). Trimming left V 7 bases short and J 3 bases short, with 22 bases between. Germline V gene sequence: CDR1 SQVTM, CDR2 ANQGSEA. The CDR3 totals 15 residues. Here the CDR3 reads CSGAGTSNRGYEQYF. The CDR3 bases are TGCAGCGGAGCAGGGACTTCCAACCGCGGCTACGAGCAGTACTTC.

This clonotype was observed a few times. V gene TRBV10-3 combines with J gene TRBJ1-1; weak D call: TRBD1 (5 bases). The CDR3 covers 13 residues. From germline, CDR1 is ENHRY and CDR2 SYGVKD. V dropped 6 bases and J dropped 3 bases, with 11 bases sitting between them. The CDR3 loop is CAIRDVGDTEAFF. CDR3 sequence (DNA): TGTGCCATCAGGGACGTGGGGGACACTGAAGCTTTCTTT.

The chain recombines TRBV7-2 with TRBJ2-2, with 8 bases aligning to TRBD1. Germline assignment: CDR1 SGHTA and CDR2 FQGNSA. V shed 0 bases, J shed 5 bases, and the junction held 5 bases outside the gene matches. The CDR3 runs to 16 residues. CDR3 nucleotides: TGTGCCAGCAGCTTAGCGCCCAGGGGGCGGACCGGGGAGCTGTTTTTT. It codes for CASSLAPRGRTGELFF.

The chain couples TRBV5-1 to TRBJ2-5; D may be TRBD2 (5 bases). From germline, CDR1 is SGHRS and CDR2 YFSETQ. V dropped 4 bases and J dropped 11 bases, with 18 bases sitting between them. The CDR3 length is 13 residues. The CDR3 loop is CASSHDGNNEQYF. For the CDR3, the DNA is TGCGCCAGCAGCCATGACGGGAACAATGAGCAGTACTTC.

Only a few counts were recorded for this clonotype. The rearrangement links TRBV28 to TRBJ2-7, with no clear D. CDR1 is MDHEN and CDR2 is SYDVKM in the germline V gene. The CDR3 is 12 amino acids. V was trimmed by 5 bases and J by 3 bases, leaving 8 bases between them. This CDR3 reads CASSPLLYEQYF. CDR3 sequence (DNA): TGTGCCAGCAGTCCCCTCCTCTACGAGCAGTACTTC.

This sequence joins TRBV27 and TRBJ2-7; no clear D gene. The CDR3 length is 16 residues. Germline V gene sequence: CDR1 MNHEY, CDR2 SMNVEV (reference sequence). Between the trimmed V and J ends, which lost 5 bases and 0 bases, there was a span of 17 bases. The DNA of the CDR3 is TGTGCCAGCAGTGCCCGGGCCATCCGGAACTCCTACGAGCAGTACTTC. Translating it yields CASSARAIRNSYEQYF.

This chain joins TRBV5-1 and TRBJ2-5, with D possibly matching TRBD2 (5 bases). V lost 7 bases and J 5 bases, leaving 21 bases between the germline ends. The germline gives CDR1 SGHRS, CDR2 YFSETQ. This CDR3 region has 15 residues. This CDR3 is CASGVGGSRTETQYF. The CDR3 DNA sequence: TGCGCCAGCGGGGTTGGTGGGAGTAGGACGGAGACCCAGTACTTC. Full variable domain (missing parts from reference TRBV5-1 and TRBJ2-5): KAGVTQTPRYLIKTRGQQVTLSCSPISGHRSVSWYQQTPGQGLQFLFEYFSETQRNKGNFPGRFSGRQFSNSRSEMNVSTLELGDSALYLCASGVGGSRTETQYFGPGTRLLVL.

This clonotype has only one observation. This chain uses TRBV28 with TRBJ2-7; a weak D match, TRBD1 (6 bases). CDR1 and CDR2 from the germline V gene are MDHEN and SYDVKM. V was pared by 3 bases and J by 4 bases, with 13 bases between. The CDR3 runs to 14 residues. CDR3 nucleotides: TGTGCCAGCAGTTTCCGTGCCAGGGGTTACGAGCAGTACTTC. This encodes CASSFRARGYEQYF.

This clonotype was seen a handful of times. This chain connects TRBV29-1 to TRBJ2-7, with 10 bases lining up with TRBD1. CDR3 length equals 13 residues. V was clipped by 7 bases and J by 0 bases; unmatched bases: 3. Germline CDR1 and CDR2: SQVTM and ANQGSEA. CDR3 sequence (DNA): TGCAGCGGCCGGACAGGGGGCTCCTACGAGCAGTACTTC. Its protein is CSGRTGGSYEQYF.

This chain links TRBV27 with TRBJ2-7; maybe TRBD1 (6 bases). Between the trimmed V and J ends, which lost 2 bases and 5 bases, there was a span of 13 bases. This CDR3 is built from 14 residues. The germline V gene encodes CDR1 MNHEY and CDR2 SMNVEV (reference sequence). In DNA form, the CDR3 reads TGTGCCAGCAGTTTAGGACTGGGGGCGAACGAGCAGTACTTC. This sequence encodes CASSLGLGANEQYF.

V is TRBV27 and J is TRBJ2-5; unclear D gene. The better agreement between TRBJ2-7 and the DNA end casts doubt on the J call. The CDR3 is 13 amino acids. Germline CDR1 and CDR2: MNHEY and SMNVEV (reference sequence). CDR3 loop: CASSFTAAIEQYF. The DNA for the CDR3 is TGTGCCAGCAGTTTCACCGCGGCGATCGAGCAGTACTTC.

In its sample, this clonotype was seen a few times. The chain carries TRBV10-3 and TRBJ2-1, with a possible D match to TRBD2 (5 bases). Trimming cost V 2 bases and J 8 bases, with 13 bases left between them. The CDR3 sequence is 14 residues long. Germline CDR1 is ENHRY and CDR2 is SYGVKD. This CDR3 is CAISEASRTYEQFF. The CDR3 DNA follows: TGTGCCATCAGTGAGGCTAGCCGGACTTATGAGCAGTTCTTC.

This chain connects TRBV6-1 to TRBJ1-2; 8 nucleotides align to TRBD1. The CDR3 sequence is 15 residues long. Germline lookup yields CDR1 MNHNS and CDR2 SASEGT. Trimming cost V 0 bases and J 3 bases; bases outside gene matches: 3. The CDR3 loop is CASSEAAGGHYGYTF. DNA for the CDR3: TGTGCCAGCAGTGAAGCGGCAGGGGGCCACTATGGCTACACCTTC.